The clone carrying this T cell receptor (beta chain) showed up many times. The data originate from a study of T cells in Graves' hyperthyroidism and ophthalmopathy. Regions amplified from RNA transcripts were the TCR beta CDR3 regions. Primed by the HTBI set, a first-round RT-PCR was run on the TCR CDR3. TCRdb re-analysed the multiplex PCR reads in MiXCR, keeping a single row per CDR3 protein. The sample yields approximately 360,000 distinct CDR3 sequences, about a sixth seen once. This CDR3 region has 13 residues. Germline CDR1 DFQATT, CDR2 SNEGSKA (reference sequence). Losses at the gene ends were 4 bases for V and 4 bases for J; bases not matched to a gene: 3.

This TCR derives from a woman between 18 and 30 years old with Graves' hyperthyroidism that later progressed to Graves' ophthalmopathy. V and J are TRBV20-1 and TRBJ2-7; 11 bases match TRBD2. The sequencing sample was made of blood. The CDR3 is CSAKTSGSYEQYF. The CDR3 DNA is TGCAGTGCTAAAACTAGCGGGAGTTACGAGCAGTACTTC.